These 8 T cell receptor beta chains share one sample of origin, sequenced in a study of CD8 T cells in ankylosing spondylitis. TCRdb re-called the 5' RACE reads with MiXCR, one entry per CDR3 protein. This sample has 180,000 or so distinct CDR3 sequences; 11% occur once, and the top ten carry about 29%. Sequenced input: blood, either unsorted or a sorted T cell fraction (not recorded which). These receptors were collected from a male donor with ankylosing spondylitis or in good health (not recorded which).

V usage is TRBV3-1 and J usage is TRBJ2-1; the D is unclear. V gave up 3 bases and J gave up 0 bases, with 6 bases separating them. Per germline, CDR1 LGHDT and CDR2 YNNKEL (reference sequence). The CDR3 has 14 amino acids. In DNA, the CDR3 is TGTGCCAGCAGCCAGGTGAGCTCCTACAATGAGCAGTTCTTC. It is translated as CASSQVSSYNEQFF.

This clonotype showed up just a few times. The gene calls are TRBV5-1 and TRBJ2-5, with 8 bases aligning to TRBD2. The trim removed 4 bases at V and 2 bases at J, leaving 7 bases unmatched. This CDR3 region has 15 residues. Germline-derived CDR1 and CDR2 are SGHRS and YFSETQ. The CDR3 sequence is CASSPLAGVQETQYF. DNA for the CDR3: TGCGCCAGCAGCCCTCTAGCGGGCGTACAAGAGACCCAGTACTTC.

This rearrangement joins TRBV18 to TRBJ2-5, with D hard to call. This CDR3 contains 13 residues. Trimming cost V 4 bases and J 3 bases, with 9 bases left between them. Germline CDR1 reads KGHSH; CDR2 reads LQKENI. CDR3 bases: TGTGCCAGCTCACAGGATTGGGAAGAGACCCAGTACTTC. This sequence encodes CASSQDWEETQYF. The full variable domain, completed using reference TRBV18 and TRBJ2-5, is NAGVMQNPRHLVRRRGQEARLRCSPMKGHSHVYWYRQLPEEGLKFMVYLQKENIIDESGMPKERFSAEFPKEGPSILRIQQVVRGDSAAYFCASSQDWEETQYFGPGTRLLVL.

The chain joins TRBV6-1 to TRBJ2-1; the D gene could be TRBD1 or TRBD2 (6 bases each). This CDR3 is built from 15 residues. Germline V gene lookup returns CDR1 MNHNS and CDR2 SASEGT. The germline V and J ends were trimmed by 7 bases and 5 bases, with 18 bases remaining between them. The DNA of the CDR3 is TGTGCCAGCAACCCTAAGTGGGGGGCCGACAATGAGCAGTTCTTC. Its translation: CASNPKWGADNEQFF.

This clonotype was observed a few times. The V gene is TRBV11-3, the J gene TRBJ2-1, with TRBD2 matching 7 bases. This CDR3 is built from 17 residues. The ends lost 0 bases at V and 8 bases at J; junction bases unmatched: 13. Germline CDR1 reads SGHNT; CDR2 reads YENEEA. CDR3: CASSLDPTGGYKDEQFF. The CDR3 DNA reads TGTGCCAGCAGCTTAGATCCGACGGGGGGTTACAAGGATGAGCAGTTCTTC.

This clonotype was found many times. The gene calls are TRBV12-3 or TRBV12-4 and TRBJ2-2, with D possibly TRBD2 on 5 matching bases. The CDR3 is made up of 14 amino acids. Trimming removed 4 bases at V and 5 bases at J, with 11 bases between. In DNA, the CDR3 is TGTGCCAGCAGTTCTCGGGGATGGACCGGGGAGCTGTTTTTT. Residues: CASSSRGWTGELFF.

The rearrangement uses TRBV3-1 and TRBJ2-3; D remains ambiguous. CDR1 and CDR2 from the germline V gene are LGHDT and YNNKEL (reference sequence). This CDR3 is built from 12 residues. V lost 5 bases, J lost 2 bases, and 5 bases lay in between. The CDR3 bases are TGTGCCAGCAGCAGGTCCACAGATACGCAGTATTTT. This encodes CASSRSTDTQYF.

This clonotype was seen many times. The CDR3 here is CASSPGQGGIYEQYF. The CDR3 DNA follows: TGCGCCAGCAGCCCGGGACAGGGAGGGATCTACGAGCAGTACTTC. The chain couples TRBV5-1 to TRBJ2-7; 9 positions agree with TRBD1. This CDR3 contains 15 residues. The junction had 8 bases not matched to a gene; V was cut back by 4 bases and J by 3 bases. Germline CDR1 reads SGHRS; CDR2 reads YFSETQ.